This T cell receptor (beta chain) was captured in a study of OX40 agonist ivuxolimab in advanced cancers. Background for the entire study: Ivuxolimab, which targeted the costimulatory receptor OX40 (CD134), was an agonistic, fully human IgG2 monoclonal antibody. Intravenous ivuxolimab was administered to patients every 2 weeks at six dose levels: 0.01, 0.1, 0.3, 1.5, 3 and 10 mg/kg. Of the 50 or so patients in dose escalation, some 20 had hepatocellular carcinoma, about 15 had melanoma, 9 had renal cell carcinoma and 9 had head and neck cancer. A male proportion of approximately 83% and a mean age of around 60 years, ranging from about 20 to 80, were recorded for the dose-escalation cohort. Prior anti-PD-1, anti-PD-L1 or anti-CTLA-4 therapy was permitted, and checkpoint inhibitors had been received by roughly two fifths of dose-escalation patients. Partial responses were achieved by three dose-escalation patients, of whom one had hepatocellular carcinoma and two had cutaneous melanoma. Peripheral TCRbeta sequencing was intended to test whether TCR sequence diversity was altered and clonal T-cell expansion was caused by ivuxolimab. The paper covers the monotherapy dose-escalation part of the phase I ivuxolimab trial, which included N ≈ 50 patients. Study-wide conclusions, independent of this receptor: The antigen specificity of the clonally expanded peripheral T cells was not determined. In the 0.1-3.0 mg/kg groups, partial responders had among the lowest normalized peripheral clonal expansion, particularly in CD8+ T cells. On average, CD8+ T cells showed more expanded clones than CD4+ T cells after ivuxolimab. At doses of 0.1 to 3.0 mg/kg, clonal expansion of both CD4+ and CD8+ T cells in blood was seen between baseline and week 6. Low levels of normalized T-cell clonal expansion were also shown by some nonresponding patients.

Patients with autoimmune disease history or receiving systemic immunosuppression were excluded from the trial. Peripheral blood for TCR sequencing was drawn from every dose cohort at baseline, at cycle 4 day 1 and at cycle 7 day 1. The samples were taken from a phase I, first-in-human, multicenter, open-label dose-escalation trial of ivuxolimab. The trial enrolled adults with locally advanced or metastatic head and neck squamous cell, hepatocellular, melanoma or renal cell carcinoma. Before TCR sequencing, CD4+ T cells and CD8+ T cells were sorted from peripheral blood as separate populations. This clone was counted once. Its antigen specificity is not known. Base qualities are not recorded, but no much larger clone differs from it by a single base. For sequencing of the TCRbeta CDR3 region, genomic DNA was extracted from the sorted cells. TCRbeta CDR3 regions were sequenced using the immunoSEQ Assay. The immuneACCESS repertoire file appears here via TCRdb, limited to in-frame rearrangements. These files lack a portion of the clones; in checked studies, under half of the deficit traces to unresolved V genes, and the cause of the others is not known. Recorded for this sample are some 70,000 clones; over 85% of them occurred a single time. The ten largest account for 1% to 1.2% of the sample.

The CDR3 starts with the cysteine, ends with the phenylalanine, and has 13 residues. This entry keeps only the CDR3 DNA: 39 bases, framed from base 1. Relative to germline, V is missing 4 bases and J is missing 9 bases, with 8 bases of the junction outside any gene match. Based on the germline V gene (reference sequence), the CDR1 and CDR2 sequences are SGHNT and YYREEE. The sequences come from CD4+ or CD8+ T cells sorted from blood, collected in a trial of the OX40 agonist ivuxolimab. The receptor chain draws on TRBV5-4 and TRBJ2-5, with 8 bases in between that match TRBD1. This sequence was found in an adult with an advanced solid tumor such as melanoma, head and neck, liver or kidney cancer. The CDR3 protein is CASSPGTGKSQYF. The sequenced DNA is TGTGCCAGCAGCCCCGGGACAGGAAAGTCCCAGTACTTC.